What follows are 13 T cell receptor beta chains derived from one specimen sequenced in a study of blood T cell repertoires in COVID-19. Repertoires were generated with immunoSEQ multiplex PCR, while TCRdb's copy carries only in-frame clones and drops some. The data show a few hundred thousand clones, with around 89% seen just once and approximately 3% held by the top ten. The sample was peripheral blood. Every receptor here comes from a woman aged 25 to 39 with COVID-19, enrolled during active disease.

This chain connects TRBV27 to TRBJ2-7; 7 bases line up with TRBD2. The V gene end was trimmed by 4 bases and the J gene end by 5 bases; junction bases not matched to a gene: 17. Germline V gene data show CDR1 as MNHEY and CDR2 as SMNVEV (reference sequence). The CDR3 extends over 17 amino acids. Here the CDR3 reads CASSCPPAREFRDEQYF. In nucleotides, the CDR3 is TGTGCCAGCAGTTGCCCCCCCGCGCGGGAGTTTAGGGACGAGCAGTACTTC.

This clone appeared a single time. This sequence joins TRBV27 and TRBJ1-2, with D perhaps matching TRBD1 (6 bases). Germline V gives CDR1 MNHEY, CDR2 SMNVEV (reference sequence). The CDR3 contains 16 residues. Trimming pared 2 bases from V and 1 base from J, leaving 14 bases between. The CDR3: CASSLRSRGDNYGYTF. CDR3 DNA: TGTGCCAGCAGTTTAAGGTCCAGGGGTGATAACTATGGCTACACCTTC.

The V and J genes are TRBV5-1 and TRBJ2-1; the D is unclear. There are 12 residues in the CDR3. Per germline, CDR1 SGHRS and CDR2 YFSETQ. V lost 4 bases and J lost 10, with 12 bases in between. CDR3 loop: CASSRVSDEQFF. The CDR3 DNA reads as TGCGCCAGCAGCCGGGTCTCCGACGAGCAGTTCTTC.

The rearrangement links TRBV29-1 to TRBJ1-2; 9 nucleotides align to TRBD1. The germline V gene encodes CDR1 SQVTM and CDR2 ANQGSEA. Trimming removed 6 bases from V and 2 bases from J; junction bases left unmatched: 19. The length of the CDR3 is 18 residues. DNA for the CDR3: TGCAGCGTGGGGGCGGGAACAGGGGGCCTAGGAGGCAACTATGGCTACACCTTC. This codes for CSVGAGTGGLGGNYGYTF.

The gene calls are TRBV7-2 and TRBJ2-1; a weak D match, TRBD2 (5 bases). This CDR3 has 13 amino acids. V was cut by 1 base and J by 7 bases, with 8 bases left in between. CDR1 is SGHTA, CDR2 FQGNSA, per germline. CDR3 residues: CASSLERENEQFF. DNA of the CDR3: TGTGCCAGCAGCTTAGAAAGGGAGAATGAGCAGTTCTTC.

This chain connects TRBV6-5 to TRBJ1-4; 9 bases align to TRBD1. Germline V gene sequence: CDR1 MNHEY, CDR2 SVGAGI. CDR3 length: 15 amino acids. Losses at the gene ends were 7 bases for V and 10 bases for J; bases not matched to a gene: 13. The CDR3 loop reads CASMGTGQGRGKLFF. The CDR3 nucleotides are TGTGCCAGCATGGGTACGGGACAGGGTAGGGGAAAACTGTTTTTT.

The chain links TRBV5-5 to TRBJ1-5; 7 nucleotides line up with TRBD1. The CDR3 runs 16 residues. Per germline, CDR1 SGHKS and CDR2 YYEKEE (reference sequence). V was pared by 3 bases and J by 2 bases, with 8 bases of the junction left unmatched. The CDR3 sequence: CASSSDNRGRNQPQHF. The CDR3 nucleotides read TGTGCCAGCAGCTCGGATAACAGGGGTCGCAATCAGCCCCAGCATTTT.

The chain combines TRBV4-3 with TRBJ1-2; D unclear. The CDR3 has 16 residues. The V gene's germline CDR1 is LGHNA and CDR2 YSLEER. V shed 4 bases and J shed 4 bases, with 19 bases lying between them. CDR3 nucleotides: TGCGCCAGCAGCCCAACCATTGGGAGGGCCCCCTATGGCTACACCTTC. It specifies CASSPTIGRAPYGYTF.

J is TRBJ1-1 and V is TRBV7-9, with TRBD1 matching 10 bases. Germline lookup yields CDR1 SEHNR and CDR2 FQNEAQ (reference sequence). J lost 6 bases, V lost 5 bases, and 12 bases had no gene match. The CDR3 has 16 residues. CDR3 nucleotides: TGTGCCAGCAGCCCTAAGAATACCGGGACAGGGGCTGAAGCTTTCTTT. Translated: CASSPKNTGTGAEAFF.

The chain employs TRBV29-1 and TRBJ1-1; D possibly corresponds to TRBD1 (6 bases). V lost 6 bases and J 0 bases, leaving 11 bases between the germline ends. Germline loops: CDR1 SQVTM, CDR2 ANQGSEA. CDR3 size: 13 residues. The CDR3 region has the DNA TGCAGCGTGATACAGGGTATGAACACTGAAGCTTTCTTT. Its protein is CSVIQGMNTEAFF. The full variable domain, completed using reference TRBV29-1 and TRBJ1-1, is SAVISQKPSRDICQRGTSLTIQCQVDSQVTMMFWYRQQPGQSLTLIATANQGSEATYESGFVIDKFPISRPNLTFSTLTVSNMSPEDSSIYLCSVIQGMNTEAFFGQGTRLTVV.

The V call is TRBV9, the J call TRBJ2-3, with TRBD2 matching over 12 bases. Germline CDR1 is SGDLS and CDR2 is YYNGEE. This CDR3 region has 16 residues. J gave up 1 base and V 4 bases, and 4 bases lay outside the gene matches. CDR3 region: CASSLTSGRGTDTQYF. As DNA, the CDR3 is TGTGCCAGCAGCCTGACTAGCGGGAGAGGCACAGATACGCAGTATTTT. Full variable domain (outside the CDR3, taken from reference TRBV9 and TRBJ2-3): DSGVTQTPKHLITATGQRVTLRCSPRSGDLSVYWYQQSLDQGLQFLIQYYNGEERAKGNILERFSAQQFPDLHSELNLSSLELGDSALYFCASSLTSGRGTDTQYFGPGTRLTVL.

V is TRBV29-1 and J is TRBJ1-2, with TRBD1 matching 10 bases. The V and J ends lost 3 bases and 2 bases, in that order; junction bases with no gene match: 3. The germline V gene has CDR1 SQVTM and CDR2 ANQGSEA. The CDR3 is made up of 14 amino acids. For the CDR3, the DNA is TGCAGCGTTGACGACAGGGGGCCGAACTATGGCTACACCTTC. Protein: CSVDDRGPNYGYTF.

The chain recombines TRBV4-3 with TRBJ2-7; 8 nucleotides match TRBD1. CDR3 length: 13 residues. CDR1 is LGHNA, CDR2 YSLEER, per germline. The V and J ends lost 4 bases and 6 bases, in that order; junction bases with no gene match: 5. The CDR3 DNA reads TGCGCCAGCAGCCCAACAGGGGGGCTCGAGCAGTACTTC. Its protein product is CASSPTGGLEQYF.